Below are 9 T cell receptor beta chains sequenced from a single sample in a study of T-cell reconstitution after alpha-beta-depleted transplantation in children. The library targeted TCRbeta and was prepared with unique molecular identifiers. TCRdb re-derived calls from the PCR reads in MiXCR, one entry per CDR3 protein. In the table there are about 540,000 distinct CDR3 sequences, around 19% of which are singletons. The sequences come from PBMCs from the stem cell graft donor, collected from the stem cell graft. The receptors originated from a human donor who donated a stem cell graft to a child with acute lymphoblastic leukemia.

The chain couples TRBV9 to TRBJ2-1, with D possibly being TRBD1 (5 bases). Germline CDR1 and CDR2: SGDLS and YYNGEE. The CDR3 runs 15 residues. Trimming took off 4 bases at V and 6 bases at J, with 17 bases between the two ends. The CDR3 DNA sequence: TGTGCCAGCAGCCCCAGCCCAGGGCTCATCAATGAGCAGTTCTTC. This encodes CASSPSPGLINEQFF.

This chain connects TRBV6-5 to TRBJ1-1, with TRBD1 matching 10 bases. CDR1 and CDR2 from the germline V gene are MNHEY and SVGAGI. There are 18 residues in the CDR3. Trimming took 4 bases from V and 6 from J; bases not matched to a gene: 17. CDR3 protein: CASSFRVTGGDLGAEAFF. CDR3 nucleotides: TGTGCCAGCAGTTTTCGAGTGACAGGGGGCGATTTGGGGGCTGAAGCTTTCTTT.

This clonotype was detected a few times. The V gene is TRBV12-3 or TRBV12-4, the J gene TRBJ2-1, with TRBD2 as a possible D gene (5 bases). The CDR3 totals 14 residues. The V gene lost 0 bases and the J gene lost 5 bases, with 8 bases spanning the gap. The CDR3 sequence is CASSLAATNNEQFF. CDR3 nucleotides: TGTGCCAGCAGTTTAGCGGCGACTAACAATGAGCAGTTCTTC.

This clonotype was found a few times. The J gene is TRBJ2-7, the V gene TRBV12-3 or TRBV12-4; no clear D. The V gene lost 4 bases and the J gene lost 3 bases, with 16 bases spanning the gap. The CDR3 sequence is 15 residues long. CDR3 sequence (DNA): TGTGCCAGCAGTTGGGAAGAGGATGATCTCTACGAGCAGTACTTC. Translation gives CASSWEEDDLYEQYF.

This clonotype showed up just a few times. The chain carries TRBV4-2 and TRBJ2-2; 8 bases agree with TRBD2. Germline V gene lookup returns CDR1 LGHNA and CDR2 YNFKEQ. V lost 1 base and J lost 2; bases outside the gene matches: 6. The CDR3 is 17 amino acids. In DNA, the CDR3 is TGTGCCAGCAGCCAAGCTCGGGAGGGCCCCAACACCGGGGAGCTGTTTTTT. It is translated as CASSQAREGPNTGELFF.

This rearrangement joins TRBV4-2 to TRBJ2-3; D is perhaps TRBD1 or TRBD2 (5 bases each). V lost 1 base to trimming and J lost 4 bases, with 12 bases between them. CDR1 is LGHNA, CDR2 YNFKEQ, per germline. This CDR3 comprises 15 residues. CDR3 sequence: CASSQAGQGADTQYF. CDR3 sequence (DNA): TGTGCCAGCAGCCAAGCGGGGCAGGGCGCAGATACGCAGTATTTT.

The V and J genes are TRBV5-1 and TRBJ2-2, with D unresolved. V was cut by 0 bases and J by 5 bases, with 8 bases left in between. Germline lookup yields CDR1 SGHRS and CDR2 YFSETQ. The CDR3 covers 14 residues. CDR3 residues: CASSLVSETGELFF. CDR3 DNA sequence: TGCGCCAGCAGCTTGGTTTCTGAAACCGGGGAGCTGTTTTTT.

This clonotype occurred a few times. This chain links TRBV5-8 with TRBJ1-2; no clear D. In germline, CDR1 is SGHTS, CDR2 YDEGEE. Trimming removed 1 base at V and 3 bases at J, with 10 bases between. The CDR3 is 14 residues long. The CDR3 spells CASSLLGIDYGYTF. CDR3 DNA sequence: TGTGCCAGCAGCTTGCTCGGGATCGACTATGGCTACACCTTC. The full variable domain, rest sourced from reference TRBV5-8 and TRBJ1-2, is EAGVTQSPTHLIKTRGQQATLRCSPISGHTSVYWYQQALGLGLQFLLWYDEGEERNRGNFPPRFSGRQFPNYSSELNVNALELEDSALYLCASSLLGIDYGYTFGSGTRLTVV.

This clonotype has only a few counts. The CDR3 bases are TGTGCCAGCAGCTTCGGACAGGGCTATGGCTACACCTTC. It specifies CASSFGQGYGYTF. The genes are TRBV7-3 and TRBJ1-2; 8 bases are shared with TRBD1. The V segment lost 3 bases and the J segment 4 bases; nucleotides outside the gene matches: 1. CDR1 is SGHTA, CDR2 FQGTGA, per germline. CDR3 size: 13 residues.